One sample yielded the 17 T cell receptor beta chains listed below, sequenced in a study of shared clonotypes between healthy human individuals. TCRdb keeps only in-frame clones here, not all; method: immunoSEQ multiplex PCR. The data show 2 million to 2.5 million clones, over 85% seen once. Sequencing was carried out using naive CD4+ T cells from PBMCs. Subset specified: CD45RA+ positively selected. The receptors derive from a man aged 18 to 35 in good health. Some clones in this sample may be carry-over from other donors' samples.

For this clone: Other DNA sequences in this sample translate to the same CDR3. The chain employs TRBV6-1 and TRBJ2-7; the D is unclear. The CDR3 is 13 amino acids. Trimming pared 0 bases from V and 2 bases from J, leaving 5 bases between. The germline V gene encodes CDR1 MNHNS and CDR2 SASEGT. The CDR3: CASSEAPPYEQYF. CDR3 bases: TGTGCCAGCAGTGAAGCCCCCCCCTACGAGCAGTACTTC.

V is TRBV29-1 and J is TRBJ1-6, with TRBD1 matching 9 bases. Germline V gene sequence: CDR1 SQVTM, CDR2 ANQGSEA. V was pared by 8 bases and J by 8 bases, with 7 bases of the junction left unmatched. This CDR3 contains 13 residues. The CDR3 reads CSIRDRVDSPLHF. CDR3 sequence (DNA): TGCAGCATAAGGGACAGGGTGGATTCACCCCTCCACTTT.

The chain carries TRBV7-7 and TRBJ2-2, with 13 bases aligning to TRBD2. The CDR3 sequence is 17 residues long. The germline V gene encodes CDR1 SSHAT and CDR2 FNYEAQ (reference sequence). The V gene end was trimmed by 1 base and the J gene end by 6 bases; junction bases not matched to a gene: 5. DNA of the CDR3: TGTGCCAGCAGCTTAGACGGACTAGCGGGAGCATCCGGGGAGCTGTTTTTT. Its protein product is CASSLDGLAGASGELFF.

The CDR3 protein is CASSLLATGVNYGYTF. DNA of the CDR3: TGTGCCAGCAGTCTCCTCGCGACAGGGGTTAACTATGGCTACACCTTC. The chain carries TRBV28 and TRBJ1-2; 8 nucleotides match TRBD1. The CDR3 length is 16 residues. The V gene's germline CDR1 is MDHEN and CDR2 SYDVKM. Unmatched junction bases numbered 9, after V lost 5 bases and J lost 1 base.

The chain uses TRBV4-1 and TRBJ2-4; 11 positions agree with TRBD2. V gave up 0 bases and J gave up 5 bases; unmatched junction bases: 9. This CDR3 comprises 18 residues. The germline V gene encodes CDR1 MGHRA and CDR2 YSYEKL. Here the CDR3 DNA reads TGCGCCAGCAGCCAAGATCCGGCTAGCGGGAGGTACCAAAACATTCAGTACTTC. It yields the protein CASSQDPASGRYQNIQYF.

V is TRBV10-3 and J is TRBJ2-1; D may be TRBD1 (6 bases). V lost 10 bases to trimming and J lost 1 base, with 20 bases between them. The CDR3 contains 16 residues. CDR1 ENHRY and CDR2 SYGVKD come from the germline V gene. CDR3 in amino acids: CATYEHREWSYNEQFF. The CDR3 nucleotides read TGTGCCACCTACGAACACAGGGAGTGGTCCTACAATGAGCAGTTCTTC.

Only one count was recorded for this clone. This chain links TRBV6-1 with TRBJ2-7; 7 bases are shared with TRBD2. V dropped 6 bases and J dropped 2; count of bases not matched to a gene: 7. The CDR3 has 14 amino acids. Germline V gene data show CDR1 as MNHNS and CDR2 as SASEGT. CDR3 in amino acids: CASRIGLEAYEQYF. In nucleotides, the CDR3 is TGTGCCAGCAGAATAGGACTAGAGGCCTACGAGCAGTACTTC.

The chain uses TRBV15 and TRBJ2-2, with TRBD2 matching 8 bases. The V gene's germline CDR1 is LNHNV and CDR2 YYDKDF (reference sequence). The J segment lost 5 bases and the V segment lost 0 bases, leaving 5 bases of the junction unmatched. There are 16 residues in the CDR3. The CDR3 protein is CATSRDGSGGTGELFF. Written as DNA, the CDR3 is TGTGCCACCAGCAGAGATGGGAGCGGGGGTACCGGGGAGCTGTTTTTT.

The chain carries TRBV11-3 and TRBJ1-1; possible D gene TRBD1, 5 bases. V lost 3 bases and J 1 base, leaving 9 bases between the germline ends. This CDR3 has 14 residues. Germline CDR1 and CDR2: SGHNT and YENEEA. CDR3 nucleotides: TGTGCCAGCAGCTTCGGGACGGGGAACACTGAAGCTTTCTTT. Translated: CASSFGTGNTEAFF.

The chain recombines TRBV20-1 with TRBJ2-1; D is unclear. V was shortened by 8 bases and J by 10 bases, with 12 bases between the two germline ends. The CDR3 runs to 10 residues. The germline gives CDR1 DFQATT, CDR2 SNEGSKA (reference sequence). The CDR3 nucleotides are TGCAGTATGCTAGGTATAGAGCAGTTCTTC. Its protein product is CSMLGIEQFF.

The CDR3 sequence: CASSLVTGVGDTQYF. The CDR3 region has the DNA TGTGCCAGCAGCTTAGTTACGGGAGTGGGAGATACGCAGTATTTT. The chain recombines TRBV7-8 with TRBJ2-3; weak D call: TRBD2 (6 bases). CDR1 and CDR2 from the germline V gene are SGHVS and FQNEAQ. The CDR3 length is 15 residues. The V end lost 1 base, the J end lost 5 bases, and 13 bases lay between the germline ends.

This rearrangement joins TRBV27 to TRBJ2-3; D might be TRBD1 (6 bases). V was trimmed by 5 bases and J by 2 bases, leaving 14 bases between them. The CDR3 loop spans 15 amino acids. In germline, CDR1 is MNHEY, CDR2 SMNVEV (reference sequence). The CDR3 loop reads CASSTRTATTDTQYF. The DNA of the CDR3 is TGTGCCAGCAGTACTCGGACAGCAACCACAGATACGCAGTATTTT.

There are a few counts of this clone. The genes are TRBV30 and TRBJ1-1, with D unclear. V shed 7 bases and J shed 0 bases, with 12 bases lying between them. This CDR3 has 13 residues. Germline CDR1 reads GTSNPN; CDR2 reads SVGIG (reference sequence). CDR3 DNA sequence: TGTGCCTCCCAGCACGGGGTGAACACTGAAGCTTTCTTT. Its translation is CASQHGVNTEAFF. The full variable domain, its missing parts supplied by reference TRBV30 and TRBJ1-1, is SQTIHQWPATLVQPVGSPLSLECTVEGTSNPNLYWYRQAAGRGLQLLFYSVGIGQISSEVPQNLSASRPQDRQFILSSKKLLLSDSGFYLCASQHGVNTEAFFGQGTRLTVV.

The gene calls are TRBV7-9 and TRBJ2-2; D perhaps matches TRBD1 (6 bases). Germline CDR1 and CDR2: SEHNR and FQNEAQ (reference sequence). The CDR3 contains 15 residues. V was cut by 3 bases and J by 0 bases, with 8 bases left in between. The DNA of the CDR3 is TGTGCCAGCAGCTTGAGGACAGCGAACACCGGGGAGCTGTTTTTT. Amino acids: CASSLRTANTGELFF. Combining the CDR3 with reference TRBV7-9 and TRBJ2-2 gives the whole variable domain DTGVSQNPRHKITKRGQNVTFRCDPISEHNRLYWYRQTLGQGPEFLTYFQNEAQLEKSRLLSDRFSAERPKGSFSTLEIQRTEQGDSAMYLCASSLRTANTGELFFGEGSRLTVL.

This clone has just one count. The chain employs TRBV29-1 and TRBJ2-3; D is perhaps TRBD2 (5 bases). Deletions cut 6 bases from V and 5 bases from J, with 21 bases between. The CDR3 consists of 15 residues. Germline V gives CDR1 SQVTM, CDR2 ANQGSEA. The CDR3 bases are TGCAGCGTGCCCCCCGGGCCTAGCTCCCTAGATACGCAGTATTTT. Translation gives CSVPPGPSSLDTQYF.

The rearrangement joins TRBV2 to TRBJ1-2; no clear D gene. The V gene lost 2 bases and the J gene lost 8 bases, with 12 bases spanning the gap. CDR3 size: 13 residues. Germline V gene data show CDR1 as SNHLY and CDR2 as FYNNEI. CDR3 DNA sequence: TGTGCCAGCAGTGAAAATCAGGTTTGGGGCTACACCTTC. Its translation is CASSENQVWGYTF.

The chain is built from TRBV5-6 and TRBJ2-5; TRBD1 aligns across 8 bases. Judging by the DNA end, TRBJ2-7 fits better; the J call may be wrong. There are 15 residues in the CDR3. CDR1 is SGHDT, CDR2 YYEEEE, per germline. CDR3 sequence: CASSLLPGQVYEQYF. CDR3 coding DNA: TGTGCCAGCAGCTTACTCCCGGGACAGGTATACGAGCAGTACTTC.